The clone carrying this T cell receptor (beta chain) was counted ten times or more. Antigen: not known. Diagnosing involved the use of clinical symptoms, serum thyroxine and TRAb, thyroid ultrasound and orbital computed tomography. Authors of the study amplified TCR beta CDR3 regions from RNA transcripts. Primed by the HTBI set, a first-round RT-PCR was run on the TCR CDR3. TCRdb passed the multiplex PCR reads through MiXCR, listing each CDR3 protein once. Among some 580,000 distinct CDR3 sequences listed, 16% were seen once. This sample was taken from a study of T cells in Graves' hyperthyroidism and ophthalmopathy. Study-level findings and limits: The majority of expanded thyroid clonotypes above 0.001 also appeared in blood.

The receptor was isolated from a woman aged 40-49 years with Graves' ophthalmopathy. The material sequenced was blood.

This CDR3 is CSAQDGRDSYEQYF. The CDR3 DNA reads TGCAGTGCTCAGGACGGACGAGACTCCTACGAGCAGTACTTC. V usage is TRBV20-1 and J usage is TRBJ2-7, with D unresolved. This CDR3 spans 14 amino acids. The ends were cut back, 5 bases at V and 0 bases at J, with 14 bases in the middle. The germline CDR1 and CDR2 sequences are DFQATT and SNEGSKA (reference sequence).